The T cell receptor beta chain under discussion was sequenced for a study of read filtering for tumor transcriptome and immune sequencing. The sample holds many counts of this clonotype. Molecular barcoded adaptors covering alpha/delta and beta/gamma chains were used on around 370 ng RNA. MiXCR, run by TCRdb on the reads, gives a single entry per CDR3 protein. The table records about 37,000 distinct CDR3 sequences, 12% to 15% of them present only once. The CDR3 has 12 amino acids. V gave up 7 bases and J gave up 0 bases, with 6 bases separating them. This chain joins TRBV12-3 or TRBV12-4 and TRBJ2-5; D gene unclear. Input material: a population of CD138-negative cells sorted from bone marrow. This receptor was identified in a donor at least 40 years old with multiple myeloma. CDR3 coding DNA: TGTGCCAGCATGACGTACCAAGAGACCCAGTACTTC. Residues: CASMTYQETQYF.